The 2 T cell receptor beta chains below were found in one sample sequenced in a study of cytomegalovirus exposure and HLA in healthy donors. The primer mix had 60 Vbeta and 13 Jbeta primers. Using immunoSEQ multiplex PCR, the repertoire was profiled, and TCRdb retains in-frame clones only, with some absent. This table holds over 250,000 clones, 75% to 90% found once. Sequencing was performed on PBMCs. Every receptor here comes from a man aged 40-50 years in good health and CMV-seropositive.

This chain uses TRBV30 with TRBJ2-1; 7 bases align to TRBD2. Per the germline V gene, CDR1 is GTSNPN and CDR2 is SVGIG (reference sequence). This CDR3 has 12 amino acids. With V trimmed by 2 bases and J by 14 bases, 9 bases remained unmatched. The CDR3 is CAWSNGLGPKFF. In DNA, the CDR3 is TGTGCCTGGAGTAACGGACTAGGGCCCAAGTTCTTC.

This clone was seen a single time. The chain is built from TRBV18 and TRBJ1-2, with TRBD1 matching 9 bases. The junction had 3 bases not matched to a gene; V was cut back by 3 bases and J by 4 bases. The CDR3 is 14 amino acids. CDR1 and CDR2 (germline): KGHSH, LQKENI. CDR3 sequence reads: CASSPTGGGYGYTF. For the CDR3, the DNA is TGTGCCAGCTCACCTACAGGGGGCGGCTATGGCTACACCTTC.